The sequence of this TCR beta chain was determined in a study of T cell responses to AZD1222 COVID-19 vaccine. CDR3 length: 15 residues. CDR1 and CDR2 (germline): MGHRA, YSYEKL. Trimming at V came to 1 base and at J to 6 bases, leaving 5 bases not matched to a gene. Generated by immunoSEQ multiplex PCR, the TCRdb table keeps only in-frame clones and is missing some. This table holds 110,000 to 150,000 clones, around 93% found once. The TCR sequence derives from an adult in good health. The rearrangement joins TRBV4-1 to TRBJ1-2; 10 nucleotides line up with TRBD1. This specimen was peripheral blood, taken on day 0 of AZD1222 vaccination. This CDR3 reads CASSQAPGQGHGYTF. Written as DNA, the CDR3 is TGCGCCAGCAGCCAAGCGCCGGGACAGGGGCATGGCTACACCTTC.